Below are 23 T cell receptor beta chains sequenced from a single sample in a study of blood T cells in healthy people across ages. Sample-barcoded 5' priming and a J-beta primer mix drove a second PCR of roughly 7 to 11 cycles. TCRdb reanalysed the 5' RACE reads using MiXCR and keeps one entry per CDR3 protein. The repertoire consists of roughly 800,000 distinct CDR3 sequences, with 20% to 30% occurring once and the leading ten covering 9.4%. The same specimen was also included in a second study, on T cells of mothers and their children.

The sequenced material came from blood. The receptors were gathered from a boy younger than 18 in good health.

The chain employs TRBV4-1 and TRBJ2-1; the D gene could be TRBD1 or TRBD2 (5 bases each). Germline lookup yields CDR1 MGHRA and CDR2 YSYEKL. V was shortened by 0 bases and J by 6 bases, with 9 bases between the two germline ends. The CDR3 is 14 residues long. The CDR3 DNA reads TGCGCCAGCAGCCAAGATGAGAGGGGCAATGAGCAGTTCTTC. Protein sequence: CASSQDERGNEQFF.

The chain is built from TRBV7-6 and TRBJ2-1, with 9 bases matching TRBD1. The germline CDR1 and CDR2 sequences are SGHVS and FNYEAQ. This CDR3 spans 16 amino acids. Trimming at V came to 2 bases and at J to 9 bases, leaving 11 bases not matched to a gene. This chain's CDR3 is CASSLLPGQGRGEQFF. As DNA, the CDR3 is TGTGCCAGCAGCTTATTGCCGGGACAGGGTCGTGGTGAGCAGTTCTTC.

This sequence joins TRBV24-1 and TRBJ2-5, with D perhaps matching TRBD1 (6 bases). CDR1 and CDR2 from the germline V gene are KGHDR and SFDVKD. The ends were cut back, 4 bases at V and 4 bases at J, with 9 bases in the middle. The CDR3 spans 13 residues. In DNA, the CDR3 is TGTGCCACCAGTGACACAGGGACAGAGACCCAGTACTTC. Translated, it gives CATSDTGTETQYF.

J is TRBJ2-7 and V is TRBV7-2; D possibly corresponds to TRBD2 (6 bases). The CDR3 consists of 15 residues. Germline V gene lookup returns CDR1 SGHTA and CDR2 FQGNSA. Trimming shortened V by 1 base and J by 3 bases, and 13 bases separated the two germline ends. CDR3 coding DNA: TGTGCCAGCAGCTTAGGAGCGGGCGGGAACTACGAGCAGTACTTC. Translation gives CASSLGAGGNYEQYF.

This clonotype has more than one count but fewer than ten. The genes are TRBV6-5 and TRBJ2-5, with 7 bases matching TRBD2. V trimming: 6 bases; J trimming: 9 bases; junction bases outside the gene matches: 16. This CDR3 contains 15 residues. Germline lookup yields CDR1 MNHEY and CDR2 SVGAGI. CDR3 coding DNA: TGTGCCAGCAGGCGACCCTATGAGGGTCGGGAGGCCCAGTACTTC. Its translation: CASRRPYEGREAQYF.

This clonotype is a singleton in its sample. The J gene is TRBJ2-1, the V gene TRBV20-1; TRBD2 matches 13 bases. Losses at the gene ends were 6 bases for V and 6 bases for J; bases not matched to a gene: 8. Germline V lookup: CDR1 DFQATT, CDR2 SNEGSKA (reference sequence). The CDR3 sequence is 15 residues long. For the CDR3, the DNA is TGCAGTGCGAGGTCCGGGACTAGCGGGACCAATGAGCAGTTCTTC. Translating it yields CSARSGTSGTNEQFF.

The chain is built from TRBV29-1 and TRBJ2-1, with unresolved D. From germline, CDR1 is SQVTM and CDR2 ANQGSEA. V dropped 1 base and J dropped 5 bases, with 3 bases sitting between them. This CDR3 region has 11 residues. This CDR3 is CSVEGHNEQFF. The DNA for the CDR3 is TGCAGCGTTGAAGGCCACAATGAGCAGTTCTTC.

In its sample, this clonotype was seen a few times. The V gene is TRBV27, the J gene TRBJ2-7, with D maybe TRBD2 (6 bases). This CDR3 contains 14 residues. V was pared by 5 bases and J by 2 bases, with 13 bases between. CDR1 is MNHEY and CDR2 is SMNVEV in the germline V gene (reference sequence). CDR3 DNA sequence: TGTGCCAGCAGTGCGACCGGGACTGCCTACGAGCAGTACTTC. Translation gives CASSATGTAYEQYF.

This clonotype was counted a few times. V gene TRBV6-6 combines with J gene TRBJ1-2, with unresolved D. Trimming shortened V by 0 bases and J by 8 bases, and 10 bases separated the two germline ends. Germline CDR1 and CDR2: MNHNY and SVGAGI (reference sequence). The CDR3 runs 13 residues. CDR3 nucleotides: TGTGCCAGCAGTTACTCGGCAGCCGGAGGCTACACCTTC. Amino acids: CASSYSAAGGYTF.

This clonotype appeared a few times. The J gene is TRBJ1-3, the V gene TRBV20-1; D remains unclear. Germline V lookup: CDR1 DFQATT, CDR2 SNEGSKA (reference sequence). Trimming removed 0 bases at V and 0 bases at J, with 21 bases between. The CDR3 covers 19 residues. CDR3 sequence reads: CSARDTRLEGMSSGNTIYF. CDR3 nucleotide sequence: TGCAGTGCTAGAGATACGCGGTTAGAAGGGATGAGCTCTGGAAACACCATATATTTT.

Points on this clonotype: A junction boundary mismatches the germline segment, possibly from a read error. This chain links TRBV12-3 or TRBV12-4 with TRBJ2-5; 7 nucleotides line up with TRBD2. The CDR3 covers 15 residues. In DNA form, the CDR3 reads TGTGCCAGCACTGAGGGACGGGGGAGGGAAGAGCCCCAGTACTTC. Translated, it gives CASTEGRGREEPQYF.

This clonotype was recorded only once. This rearrangement joins TRBV4-3 to TRBJ2-7; D tentatively fits TRBD1 or TRBD2 (5 bases each). Matching the DNA end better, TRBJ2-5 makes the J call doubtful. Germline CDR1 reads LGHNA; CDR2 reads YSLEER. CDR3 length: 15 amino acids. As DNA, the CDR3 is TGCGCCAGCAGCCAGTTCCCGGGGACCCAAGAGACCCAGTACTTC. This sequence encodes CASSQFPGTQETQYF.

The chain is built from TRBV28 and TRBJ2-7; 9 nucleotides match TRBD2. This CDR3 has 14 amino acids. The germline V gene encodes CDR1 MDHEN and CDR2 SYDVKM. Trimming at V came to 5 bases and at J to 2 bases, leaving 4 bases not matched to a gene. The CDR3 region has the DNA TGTGCCAGCAGTGAGACTAGCGGTCCCTACGAGCAGTACTTC. Translating it yields CASSETSGPYEQYF.

The table lists this clonotype with a count of one. The chain employs TRBV12-3 or TRBV12-4 and TRBJ1-4; no definite D call. CDR3 length equals 13 residues. V dropped 0 bases and J dropped 8 bases, with 7 bases sitting between them. The CDR3 loop reads CASSLANTEKLFF. The CDR3 DNA follows: TGTGCCAGCAGTTTAGCGAACACGGAAAAACTGTTTTTT.

This rearrangement joins TRBV11-2 to TRBJ2-7, with TRBD2 as a possible D gene (6 bases). This CDR3 has 14 amino acids. Germline V CDR1 and CDR2: SGHAT, FQNNGV. V shed 4 bases and J shed 2 bases, with 12 bases lying between them. The DNA of the CDR3 is TGTGCCAGCAGCTCAACGGGGGTCCCCTACGAGCAGTACTTC. Translated: CASSSTGVPYEQYF.

This clonotype was seen a handful of times. The CDR3 protein is CASSPKDHEQYF. CDR3 nucleotides: TGTGCCAGCTCACCAAAAGATCACGAGCAGTACTTC. The rearrangement uses TRBV18 and TRBJ2-7; D is unclear. Per the germline V gene, CDR1 is KGHSH and CDR2 is LQKENI. The ends were cut back, 2 bases at V and 5 bases at J, with 7 bases in the middle. The CDR3 is 12 amino acids.

The chain has TRBV20-1 and TRBJ2-1; no clear D. The J call is in doubt because the DNA end fits TRBJ2-7 better. This CDR3 spans 15 amino acids. Germline loops: CDR1 DFQATT, CDR2 SNEGSKA (reference sequence). In DNA, the CDR3 is TGCAGTGCTAGACCTTCACCCTTCGCGGACTACGAGCAGTACTTC. Its protein is CSARPSPFADYEQYF.

In its sample, this clonotype was seen a few times. The genes are TRBV7-2 and TRBJ2-5; TRBD2 aligns across 8 bases. The J call may not be correct, given that the DNA end is closer to TRBJ2-1. The CDR3 runs to 16 residues. CDR1 and CDR2 from the germline V gene are SGHTA and FQGNSA. The CDR3 protein is CASSSSLAGKGNEQFF. The CDR3 nucleotides are TGTGCCAGCAGCTCGTCCCTAGCGGGTAAGGGCAATGAGCAGTTCTTC.

This clonotype was seen repeatedly, ten times or more. This chain links TRBV12-3 or TRBV12-4 with TRBJ2-7, with 9 bases lining up with TRBD1. V gave up 6 bases and J gave up 3 bases; unmatched junction bases: 3. The CDR3 totals 13 residues. The CDR3 bases are TGTGCCAGCAGCTTGGGACAGGGCTACGAGCAGTACTTC. This translates into CASSLGQGYEQYF.

This clonotype was detected only a few times. CDR3 protein: CASSLGASVYNEQFF. CDR3 coding DNA: TGTGCCAGCAGCTTGGGGGCTAGCGTGTACAATGAGCAGTTCTTC. The chain employs TRBV5-5 and TRBJ2-1, with D possibly being TRBD2 (6 bases). Per germline, CDR1 SGHKS and CDR2 YYEKEE (reference sequence). The length of the CDR3 is 15 residues. V dropped 0 bases and J dropped 4 bases, with 11 bases sitting between them.

The chain combines TRBV7-2 with TRBJ2-7; D remains ambiguous. The CDR3 extends over 16 amino acids. V shed 5 bases and J shed 0 bases, with 17 bases lying between them. CDR1 is SGHTA, CDR2 FQGNSA, per germline. The CDR3 nucleotides read TGTGCCAGCAGCCTAGTACTCCTTGGCCTCTCCTACGAGCAGTACTTC. Encoded protein: CASSLVLLGLSYEQYF. Full variable domain (outside the CDR3, taken from reference TRBV7-2 and TRBJ2-7): GAGVSQSPSNKVTEKGKDVELRCDPISGHTALYWYRQSLGQGLEFLIYFQGNSAPDKSGLPSDRFSAERTGGSVSTLTIQRTQQEDSAVYLCASSLVLLGLSYEQYFGPGTRLTVT.

This chain connects TRBV6-2 or TRBV6-3 to TRBJ2-1; D is unresolved. Trimming took off 11 bases at V and 3 bases at J, with 14 bases between the two ends. In germline, CDR1 is MNHEY, CDR2 SVGEGT. The CDR3 contains 13 residues. DNA of the CDR3: TGTGCCGGGTCGGCTGATTACTACAATGAGCAGTTCTTC. This translates into CAGSADYYNEQFF.

This clonotype was seen a handful of times. V usage is TRBV29-1 and J usage is TRBJ2-7, with unresolved D. This CDR3 contains 12 residues. From germline, CDR1 is SQVTM and CDR2 ANQGSEA. Trimming took 2 bases from V and 7 from J, leaving 12 bases between them. CDR3 DNA: TGCAGCGTTGAATTGGTCGTCGGGGAGCAGTACTTC. Translated: CSVELVVGEQYF.